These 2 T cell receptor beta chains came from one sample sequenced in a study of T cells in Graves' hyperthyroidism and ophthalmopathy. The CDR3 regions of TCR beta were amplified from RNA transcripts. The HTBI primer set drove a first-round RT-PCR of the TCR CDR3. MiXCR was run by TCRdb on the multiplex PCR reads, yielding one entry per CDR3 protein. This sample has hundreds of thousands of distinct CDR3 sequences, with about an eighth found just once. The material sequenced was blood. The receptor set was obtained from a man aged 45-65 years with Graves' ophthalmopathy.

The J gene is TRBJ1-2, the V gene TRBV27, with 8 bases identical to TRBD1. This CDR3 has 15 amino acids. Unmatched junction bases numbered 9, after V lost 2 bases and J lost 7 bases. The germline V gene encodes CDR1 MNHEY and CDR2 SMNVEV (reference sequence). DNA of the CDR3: TGTGCCAGCAGTTTAGGGCAGGGGGCGTTCTGTGGCTACACCTTC. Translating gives CASSLGQGAFCGYTF.

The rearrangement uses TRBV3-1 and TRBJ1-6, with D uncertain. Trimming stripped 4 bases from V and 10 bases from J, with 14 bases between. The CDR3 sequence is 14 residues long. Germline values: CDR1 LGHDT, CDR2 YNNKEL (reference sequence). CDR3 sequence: CASSPTGYSSPLHF. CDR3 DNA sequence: TGTGCCAGCAGCCCCACCGGTTACTCCTCACCCCTCCACTTT.